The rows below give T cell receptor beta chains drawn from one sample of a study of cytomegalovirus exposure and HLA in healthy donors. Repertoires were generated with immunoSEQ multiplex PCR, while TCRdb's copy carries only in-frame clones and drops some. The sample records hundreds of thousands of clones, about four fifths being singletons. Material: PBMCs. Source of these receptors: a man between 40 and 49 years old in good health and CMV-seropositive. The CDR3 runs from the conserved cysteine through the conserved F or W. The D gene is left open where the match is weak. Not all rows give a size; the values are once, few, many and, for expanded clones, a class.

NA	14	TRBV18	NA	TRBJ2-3	TGTGCCAGCTCACAACAGAGCAGCACAGATACGCAGTATTTT	CASSQQSSTDTQYF
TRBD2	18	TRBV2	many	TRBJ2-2	TGTGCCAGCAGGGGGGGAGGTGGGCGGGAGGGCCAGATCGGGGAGCTGTTTTTT	CASRGGGGREGQIGELFF
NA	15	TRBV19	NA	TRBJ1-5	TGTGCCAGTAGACCAAGAGACAGAGGCAATCAGCCCCAGCATTTT	CASRPRDRGNQPQHF
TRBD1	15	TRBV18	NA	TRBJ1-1	TGTGCCAGCTCACAGGGACAGGGGGCTATCACTGAAGCTTTCTTT	CASSQGQGAITEAFF
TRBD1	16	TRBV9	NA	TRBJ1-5	TGTGCCAGCAGCTCGGGGACAGGGGGCCGCAATCAGCCCCAGCATTTT	CASSSGTGGRNQPQHF
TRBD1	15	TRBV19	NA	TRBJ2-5	TGTGCCAGTAGTGGATACTCAGGGGGCCTGGAGACCCAGTACTTC	CASSGYSGGLETQYF
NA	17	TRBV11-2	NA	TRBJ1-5	TGTGCCAGCAGCTTAGAAGCCCAGGTCAATAGCAATCAGCCCCAGCATTTT	CASSLEAQVNSNQPQHF
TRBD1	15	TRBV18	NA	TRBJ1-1	TGTGCCAGCTCCCTCGGACAGGGGGGAACCACTGAAGCTTTCTTT	CASSLGQGGTTEAFF
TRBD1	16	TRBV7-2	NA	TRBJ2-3	TGTGCCAGCAGCTCCTGGACAGGGCCTAGCACAGATACGCAGTATTTT	CASSSWTGPSTDTQYF
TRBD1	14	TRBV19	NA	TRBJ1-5	TGTGCCAGTCGTATACAGGGGTCAGGACAGCCCCAGCATTTT	CASRIQGSGQPQHF
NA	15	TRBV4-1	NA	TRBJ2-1	TGCGCCAGCAGCCAAACGGGACACTCCTACAATGAGCAGTTCTTC	CASSQTGHSYNEQFF
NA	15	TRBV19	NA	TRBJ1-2	TGTGCCAGTAGCCCGGTCCCACAGGGATGGAATGGCTACACCTTC	CASSPVPQGWNGYTF
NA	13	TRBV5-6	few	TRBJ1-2	TGTGCCAGCAGCTTGTTCGGGGTAAGTGGCTACACCTTC	CASSLFGVSGYTF
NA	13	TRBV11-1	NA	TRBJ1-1	TGTGCCAGCAGCTGGGGGGTGGTGACTGAAGCTTTCTTT	CASSWGVVTEAFF
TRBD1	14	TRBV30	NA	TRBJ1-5	TGTGCCTGGGCCTACGACAGGGGCAATCAGCCCCAGCATTTT	CAWAYDRGNQPQHF
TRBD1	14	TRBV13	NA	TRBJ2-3	TGTGCCAGCATGGGGACAGGGGACACAGATACGCAGTATTTT	CASMGTGDTDTQYF
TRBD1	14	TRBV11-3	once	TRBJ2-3	TGTGCCAGCAGCAGGACAGGAGGCACAGATACGCAGTATTTT	CASSRTGGTDTQYF
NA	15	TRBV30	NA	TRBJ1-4	TGTGCCTGGAGTAAAACGGACAGCCTAGGGGAAAAACTGTTTTTT	CAWSKTDSLGEKLFF
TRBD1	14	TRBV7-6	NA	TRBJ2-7	TGTGCCAGCAGCTTCGGGACAGGGTCCTACGAGCAGTACTTC	CASSFGTGSYEQYF
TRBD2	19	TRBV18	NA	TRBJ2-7	TGTGCCAGCTCACCATTCGAGGCCTTTAATCTAGCGGCACCCTACGAGCAGTACTTC	CASSPFEAFNLAAPYEQYF
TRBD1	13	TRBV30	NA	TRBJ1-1	TGTGCCTGGAGTCCGGACAGGGGTACTGAAGCTTTCTTT	CAWSPDRGTEAFF
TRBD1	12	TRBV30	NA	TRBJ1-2	TGTGCCTGGACAGGGGGCGGCTATGGCTACACCTTC	CAWTGGGYGYTF
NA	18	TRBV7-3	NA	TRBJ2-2	TGTGCCAGCAGCTTAAATGGGGTACCGACAGCGAACACCGGGGAGCTGTTTTTT	CASSLNGVPTANTGELFF
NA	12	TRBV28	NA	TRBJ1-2	TGTGCCAGCAGTTCAGGAGGTAGAGGCTACACCTTC	CASSSGGRGYTF
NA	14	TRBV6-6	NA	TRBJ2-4	TGTGCCAGCAGTCTTGAGCGAGGCAAAAACATTCAGTACTTC	CASSLERGKNIQYF
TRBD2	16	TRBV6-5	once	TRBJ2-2	TGTGCCAGCAGTTACATCCTAGCGGGAGCGGTCGGGGAGCTGTTTTTT	CASSYILAGAVGELFF
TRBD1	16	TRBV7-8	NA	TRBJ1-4	TGTGCCAGCAGCTCCCTCCGGGACAGGGACGGTGAAAAACTGTTTTTT	CASSSLRDRDGEKLFF
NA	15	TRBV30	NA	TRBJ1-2	TGTGCCTGGAGTTCGCCGGGACTCCTTAACTATGGCTACACCTTC	CAWSSPGLLNYGYTF
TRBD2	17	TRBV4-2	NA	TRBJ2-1	TGTGCCAGCAGCCAAGCAGGGGCGAGCGGGAGGGTCGGTGAGCAGTTCTTC	CASSQAGASGRVGEQFF
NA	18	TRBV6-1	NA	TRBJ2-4	TGTGCCAGCAGTGAAGGGGACCAGGGGAAAAGGTTCAAAAACATTCAGTACTTC	CASSEGDQGKRFKNIQYF
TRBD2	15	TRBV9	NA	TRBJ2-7	TGTGCCAGCAGCCCCTCCGGGACTAGCCTCTACGAGCAGTACTTC	CASSPSGTSLYEQYF
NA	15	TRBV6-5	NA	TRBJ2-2	TGTGCCAGCAGTTATGGAGGCGGTTTGGCCGGGGAGCTGTTTTTT	CASSYGGGLAGELFF
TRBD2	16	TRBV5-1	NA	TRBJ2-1	TGCGCCAGCAGCTTAGGGAGCGGGAGGGCCTACAATGAGCAGTTCTTC	CASSLGSGRAYNEQFF